This TCR beta chain was sequenced in a study of monozygotic twins with inflammatory bowel disease. Researchers put TCRalpha and TCRbeta cDNA through two nested PCRs lasting roughly 16 and 10 cycles. TCRdb reanalyzed the 5' RACE reads, giving one entry per CDR3 protein sequence and no DNA. Its table records under 350,000 distinct CDR3 sequences. Germline values: CDR1 SNHLY, CDR2 FYNNEI. CDR3 length equals 16 residues. The sequence came from a human donor with ulcerative colitis or Crohn's disease, or a healthy co-twin of an affected twin (not recorded which). Material: blood. This rearrangement joins TRBV2 to TRBJ2-4. The chain's CDR3 is CASSEVGGIAKNIQYF.